Following are 17 T cell receptor beta chains from one sample sequenced in a study of pediatric ulcerative colitis. Here immunoSEQ multiplex PCR was the method, and the copy in TCRdb shows in-frame clones only, minus some. The sample carries about 32,000 clones, roughly 82% recorded once. The sequencing sample was made of blood. Receptor source: a boy aged 10-17 years with severe ulcerative colitis.

This chain links TRBV5-4 with TRBJ1-4, with TRBD1 matching 8 bases. The germline CDR1 and CDR2 sequences are SGHNT and YYREEE (reference sequence). This CDR3 spans 14 amino acids. V lost 6 bases and J lost 7; bases outside the gene matches: 8. The CDR3, as DNA: TGTGCCAGCAACACCGGAGGGACAGGTGAAAAACTGTTTTTT. Its protein product is CASNTGGTGEKLFF.

The J gene is TRBJ2-1, the V gene TRBV4-2, with a possible D match to TRBD2 (5 bases). Germline V gene sequence: CDR1 LGHNA, CDR2 YNFKEQ. The V end lost 2 bases, the J end lost 8 bases, and 13 bases lay between the germline ends. The CDR3 runs to 14 residues. This chain's CDR3 is CASSQLTSRHEQFF. DNA of the CDR3: TGTGCCAGCAGCCAACTCACTAGTAGGCATGAGCAGTTCTTC.

The rearrangement uses TRBV5-6 and TRBJ2-7; D is unclear. CDR3 length: 14 residues. The V end was cut by 4 bases, the J end by 0 bases, with 11 bases between. The V gene's germline CDR1 is SGHDT and CDR2 YYEEEE. This chain's CDR3 is CASSPRISSYEQYF. The CDR3 DNA follows: TGTGCCAGCAGCCCTCGTATTAGCTCCTACGAGCAGTACTTC.

The rearrangement links TRBV7-8 to TRBJ2-4; possible D gene TRBD2, 6 bases. V was cut by 10 bases and J by 5 bases, with 15 bases left in between. This CDR3 is built from 13 residues. Germline CDR1 and CDR2: SGHVS and FQNEAQ. The CDR3 loop is CATKGLSENIQYF. The CDR3 DNA follows: TGTGCCACCAAGGGACTTTCAGAAAACATTCAGTACTTC.

This clone was observed a single time. V usage is TRBV27 and J usage is TRBJ2-5; 7 bases map to TRBD2. Trimming cost V 5 bases and J 9 bases; bases outside gene matches: 15. The germline V gene has CDR1 MNHEY and CDR2 SMNVEV (reference sequence). This CDR3 is 15 amino acids long. This CDR3 reads CASSLSGVPTGPQYF. Written as DNA, the CDR3 is TGTGCCAGCAGTCTGAGCGGGGTCCCTACCGGACCCCAGTACTTC.

CDR3 amino acids: CAWSDRGYTEAFF. The DNA for the CDR3 is TGTGCCTGGAGCGACAGGGGCTACACTGAAGCTTTCTTT. The chain links TRBV30 to TRBJ1-1; 8 nucleotides match TRBD1. Germline assignment: CDR1 GTSNPN and CDR2 SVGIG (reference sequence). This CDR3 comprises 13 residues. V gave up 3 bases and J gave up 3 bases; unmatched junction bases: 3.

The chain combines TRBV6-5 with TRBJ2-5, with TRBD2 identical over 8 bases. V lost 6 bases and J lost 5; bases outside the gene matches: 8. The CDR3 sequence is 14 residues long. The germline V gene has CDR1 MNHEY and CDR2 SVGAGI. CDR3 coding DNA: TGTGCCAGCAGCCTCGGGGGGGGCACGGAGACCCAGTACTTC. Encoded protein: CASSLGGGTETQYF.

Only one count was recorded for this clone. This chain uses TRBV30 with TRBJ1-5; no clear D. This CDR3 spans 13 amino acids. V was trimmed by 0 bases and J by 3 bases, leaving 6 bases between them. Germline CDR1 GTSNPN, CDR2 SVGIG (reference sequence). The CDR3 nucleotides read TGTGCCTGGAGTGTACAGACCAATCAGCCCCAGCATTTT. Residues: CAWSVQTNQPQHF.

A single count supports this clone. The V and J genes are TRBV4-3 and TRBJ1-1; TRBD1 aligns across 9 bases. After removal of 4 bases from V and 4 bases from J, the junction contained 7 bases not matched to a gene. Germline values: CDR1 LGHNA, CDR2 YSLEER. The CDR3 runs 15 residues. CDR3 region: CASSPQRDRATEAFF. Written as DNA, the CDR3 is TGCGCCAGCAGCCCACAGCGGGACAGGGCCACTGAAGCTTTCTTT.

The chain employs TRBV6-5 and TRBJ1-1; TRBD1 aligns across 7 bases. The CDR3 length is 15 residues. CDR1 is MNHEY and CDR2 is SVGAGI in the germline V gene. V lost 4 bases to trimming and J lost 5 bases; unmatched junction nucleotides: 10. The CDR3 bases are TGTGCCAGCAGTTTCCTATCGACAGGGTTAACTGAAGCTTTCTTT. Amino acid sequence: CASSFLSTGLTEAFF.

The chain joins TRBV5-1 to TRBJ1-3, with a possible D match to TRBD1 (5 bases). CDR3 size: 15 residues. Looked up from germline, CDR1 is SGHRS and CDR2 is YFSETQ. V was trimmed by 0 bases and J by 1 base, leaving 8 bases between them. This CDR3 is CASSLVAGSGNTIYF. The CDR3 nucleotides are TGCGCCAGCAGCTTGGTGGCAGGGTCTGGAAACACCATATATTTT.

The V gene is TRBV7-2, the J gene TRBJ1-2; no definite D call. The germline V gene has CDR1 SGHTA and CDR2 FQGNSA. The ends were cut back, 5 bases at V and 5 bases at J, with 9 bases in the middle. This CDR3 comprises 12 residues. In DNA, the CDR3 is TGTGCCAGCAGCACTGAACTATATGGCTACACCTTC. It specifies CASSTELYGYTF.

The gene calls are TRBV18 and TRBJ1-1; D remains ambiguous. Germline V gives CDR1 KGHSH, CDR2 LQKENI. CDR3 length: 16 amino acids. Trimming pared 2 bases from V and 0 bases from J, leaving 13 bases between. CDR3 sequence: CASSPFAGSMNTEAFF. CDR3 DNA: TGTGCCAGCTCACCATTTGCGGGGAGCATGAACACTGAAGCTTTCTTT.

The V and J genes are TRBV7-9 and TRBJ2-6; D possibly corresponds to TRBD1 (5 bases). The CDR3 consists of 17 residues. The germline V gene encodes CDR1 SEHNR and CDR2 FQNEAQ (reference sequence). Deletions cut 5 bases from V and 1 base from J, with 15 bases between. The CDR3 sequence: CASSLGVWSSGANVLTF. In DNA, the CDR3 is TGTGCCAGCAGCCTAGGGGTCTGGAGTTCTGGGGCCAACGTCCTGACTTTC.

This clone was observed a single time. J is TRBJ2-1 and V is TRBV28; no clear D. The germline gives CDR1 MDHEN, CDR2 SYDVKM. The CDR3 runs to 11 residues. Trimming left V 2 bases short and J 15 bases short, with 11 bases between. The CDR3 DNA is TGTGCCAGCAGTTTAGGGGTGGTGGCGTTCTTC. Translation: CASSLGVVAFF.

The J gene is TRBJ2-7, the V gene TRBV7-6, with 7 nucleotides matching TRBD2. Germline V gives CDR1 SGHVS, CDR2 FNYEAQ. With V trimmed by 3 bases and J by 7 bases, 6 bases remained unmatched. The CDR3 totals 13 residues. This CDR3 reads CASSLGGSGEQYF. Here the CDR3 DNA reads TGTGCCAGCAGCTTGGGGGGGAGCGGGGAGCAGTACTTC. Supplemented by reference TRBV7-6 and TRBJ2-7, the full variable domain reads GAGVSQSPRYKVTKRGQDVALRCDPISGHVSLYWYRQALGQGPEFLTYFNYEAQQDKSGLPNDRFSAERPEGSISTLTIQRTEQRDSAMYRCASSLGGSGEQYFGPGTRLTVT.

V and J are TRBV2 and TRBJ2-7; D possibly uses TRBD1 or TRBD2 (5 bases each). The CDR3 loop spans 21 amino acids. Between the trimmed V and J ends, which lost 8 bases and 0 bases, there was a span of 35 bases. From germline, CDR1 is SNHLY and CDR2 FYNNEI. CDR3 residues: CASDLVSGQLGTKSSSYEQYF. CDR3 nucleotides: TGTGCCAGCGACCTCGTATCGGGGCAACTTGGAACAAAGTCCTCCTCCTACGAGCAGTACTTC.